One and the same sample provided the 20 T cell receptor beta chains below, sequenced in a study of blood T cells in healthy people across ages. It was with a sample-barcoded 5' primer and a J-beta primer mix that a second PCR of about 7 to 12 cycles was run. TCRdb ran MiXCR on the 5' RACE reads and lists one entry per CDR3 protein. The data contain about 570,000 distinct CDR3 sequences, roughly a quarter of them singletons. The sample consisted of blood. The receptors derive from a woman between 70 and 85 years old in good health.

The gene calls are TRBV21-1 and TRBJ2-5; TRBD2, the table's D call, was not compared with the DNA. Gene TRBJ2-7 matches the end of the DNA better, so the J call may be wrong. TRBV21-1 represents a pseudogene. This CDR3 is built from 12 residues. CDR3 in amino acids: CASPSNRVEQYF. In nucleotides, the CDR3 is TGTGCCAGCCCCTCAAATAGAGTCGAGCAGTACTTC.

The chain combines TRBV7-8 with TRBJ1-4; D uncertain. CDR3 size: 14 residues. Germline lookup yields CDR1 SGHVS and CDR2 FQNEAQ. V was pared by 6 bases and J by 5 bases, with 13 bases between. The CDR3 region is CASSPRTSNEKLFF. For the CDR3, the DNA is TGTGCCAGCAGTCCCAGGACCTCCAATGAAAAACTGTTTTTT.

Ten or more counts support this clonotype. The DNA of the CDR3 is TGTGCCAGCAGCCCGGGATTCTCCCTAGGGCAAGAGACCCAGTACTTC. Its protein product is CASSPGFSLGQETQYF. The chain links TRBV7-7 to TRBJ2-5; D may be TRBD2 (5 bases). Germline V gene sequence: CDR1 SSHAT, CDR2 FNYEAQ (reference sequence). V dropped 5 bases and J dropped 2 bases, with 18 bases sitting between them. There are 16 residues in the CDR3.

This rearrangement joins TRBV3-1 to TRBJ1-2; unclear D gene. CDR3 length equals 13 residues. Trimming stripped 1 base from V and 3 bases from J, with 6 bases between. The germline CDR1 and CDR2 sequences are LGHDT and YNNKEL (reference sequence). CDR3 in amino acids: CASSQVRHYGYTF. The CDR3 DNA sequence: TGTGCCAGCAGCCAAGTACGGCACTATGGCTACACCTTC.

This clonotype was seen only a few times. The chain links TRBV19 to TRBJ2-5, with a weak D call TRBD2 (6 bases). This CDR3 comprises 17 residues. Trimming cost V 0 bases and J 7 bases, with 21 bases left between them. Germline V CDR1 and CDR2: LNHDA, SQIVND (reference sequence). This CDR3 reads CASSIDYGPGGSGTQYF. CDR3 in DNA: TGTGCCAGTAGTATAGATTACGGACCTGGGGGGAGTGGGACCCAGTACTTC.

This sequence joins TRBV7-2 and TRBJ2-5, with D perhaps matching TRBD1 or TRBD2 (5 bases each). CDR1 SGHTA and CDR2 FQGNSA come from the germline V gene. The CDR3 has 15 residues. The V end lost 3 bases, the J end lost 5 bases, and 16 bases lay between the germline ends. The CDR3 DNA reads as TGTGCCAGCAGCTTCGGTGATCGGGGCCCGGAGACCCAGTACTTC. Amino acids: CASSFGDRGPETQYF. The full variable domain, rest sourced from reference TRBV7-2 and TRBJ2-5, is GAGVSQSPSNKVTEKGKDVELRCDPISGHTALYWYRQSLGQGLEFLIYFQGNSAPDKSGLPSDRFSAERTGGSVSTLTIQRTQQEDSAVYLCASSFGDRGPETQYFGPGTRLLVL.

The rearrangement uses TRBV4-3 and TRBJ2-5; D is ambiguous. The CDR3 is 15 residues long. Germline V gives CDR1 LGHNA, CDR2 YSLEER. V lost 0 bases and J lost 5, with 13 bases in between. DNA of the CDR3: TGCGCCAGCAGCCAAGAGATTGACCCATCCGAGACCCAGTACTTC. It codes for CASSQEIDPSETQYF.

The chain has TRBV20-1 and TRBJ2-4, with no clear D. Germline V gene sequence: CDR1 DFQATT, CDR2 SNEGSKA (reference sequence). The CDR3 contains 15 residues. With 3 bases removed from V and 0 bases from J, the gap between germline ends came to 12 bases. The CDR3 DNA follows: TGCAGTGCTAGCGATAAGGGCTTAGCCAAAAACATTCAGTACTTC. Its protein product is CSASDKGLAKNIQYF.

V gene TRBV28 combines with J gene TRBJ1-5; 9 positions match TRBD1. J lost 6 bases, V lost 8 bases, and 8 bases had no gene match. The CDR3 has 14 amino acids. Germline V gives CDR1 MDHEN, CDR2 SYDVKM. The CDR3 loop is CASLLDRGAQPQHF. CDR3 sequence (DNA): TGTGCCAGCCTCCTCGACAGGGGGGCTCAGCCCCAGCATTTT.

The CDR3 sequence is CASSLGGGGKTQYF. CDR3 nucleotide sequence: TGTGCCAGCAGCTTAGGCGGGGGGGGCAAGACCCAGTACTTC. The chain couples TRBV7-2 to TRBJ2-7; 9 nucleotides match TRBD2. The DNA end favors TRBJ2-5, so the J call may be wrong. This CDR3 is 14 amino acids long. Germline lookup yields CDR1 SGHTA and CDR2 FQGNSA.

This clonotype was detected a few times. The chain is built from TRBV7-9 and TRBJ2-5, with D hard to call. Deletions cut 2 bases from V and 2 bases from J, with 6 bases between. The CDR3 has 13 residues. From germline, CDR1 is SEHNR and CDR2 FQNEAQ (reference sequence). The CDR3 region is CASSLIGQETQYF. The CDR3 coding sequence is TGTGCCAGCAGCTTAATCGGGCAAGAGACCCAGTACTTC. Full variable domain (missing parts from reference TRBV7-9 and TRBJ2-5): DTGVSQNPRHKITKRGQNVTFRCDPISEHNRLYWYRQTLGQGPEFLTYFQNEAQLEKSRLLSDRFSAERPKGSFSTLEIQRTEQGDSAMYLCASSLIGQETQYFGPGTRLLVL.

This clonotype was detected only a few times. The chain carries TRBV20-1 and TRBJ2-5; 12 bases line up with TRBD2. This CDR3 spans 14 amino acids. Germline CDR1 and CDR2: DFQATT and SNEGSKA (reference sequence). This CDR3 is CSKLAGGPRETQYF. CDR3 nucleotide sequence: TGCAGCAAGCTAGCGGGGGGGCCTAGGGAGACCCAGTACTTC.

This clonotype qualifies as medium-sized (0.01 to 0.1%). The CDR3 sequence: CASSYRLRSSYEQYF. CDR3 coding DNA: TGTGCCAGCAGTTACCGACTGAGGAGCTCCTACGAGCAGTACTTC. This sequence joins TRBV6-5 and TRBJ2-7, with D unresolved. Germline CDR1 is MNHEY and CDR2 is SVGAGI. V was pared by 2 bases and J by 0 bases, with 11 bases between. The CDR3 contains 15 residues.

The chain links TRBV20-1 to TRBJ2-5; possible D gene TRBD2, 6 bases. The ends were cut back, 4 bases at V and 4 bases at J, with 13 bases in the middle. Per germline, CDR1 DFQATT and CDR2 SNEGSKA (reference sequence). The CDR3 covers 13 residues. The CDR3 is CSATASVLETQYF. The CDR3 coding sequence is TGCAGTGCTACGGCTAGCGTTTTAGAGACCCAGTACTTC.

This clonotype was counted between two and nine times. The rearrangement joins TRBV25-1 to TRBJ2-7, with D possibly matching TRBD1 (5 bases). Trimming cost V 2 bases and J 3 bases, with 11 bases left between them. Germline assignment: CDR1 MGHDK and CDR2 SYGVNS. This CDR3 has 14 residues. CDR3 DNA sequence: TGTGCCAGCAGTGAACTTAGGGGTGGCTACGAGCAGTACTTC. Amino acid sequence: CASSELRGGYEQYF.

V is TRBV7-9 and J is TRBJ2-1, with 7 nucleotides matching TRBD1. Unmatched junction bases numbered 13, after V lost 1 base and J lost 4 bases. CDR3 length: 18 residues. Germline assignment: CDR1 SEHNR and CDR2 FQNEAQ (reference sequence). The CDR3 DNA reads TGTGCCAGCAGCTTAGGAGGGACCCTGGACAGGACGTACAATGAGCAGTTCTTC. Its protein product is CASSLGGTLDRTYNEQFF.

Ten or more counts support this clonotype. The rearrangement links TRBV18 to TRBJ2-5, with 7 bases that match TRBD1. Germline lookup yields CDR1 KGHSH and CDR2 LQKENI. J lost 5 bases, V lost 3 bases, and 12 bases had no gene match. The length of the CDR3 is 16 residues. CDR3: CASSPAPTGLDETQYF. The CDR3 nucleotides are TGTGCCAGCTCACCCGCGCCGACAGGGTTGGACGAGACCCAGTACTTC.

The CDR3 reads CASSFAGEAEEQYF. Written as DNA, the CDR3 is TGCGCCAGCAGCTTTGCGGGGGAAGCGGAAGAGCAGTACTTC. The chain couples TRBV5-1 to TRBJ2-7; TRBD2 agrees at 7 bases. CDR3 length equals 14 residues. V lost 2 bases and J lost 7; bases outside the gene matches: 9. The germline CDR1 and CDR2 sequences are SGHRS and YFSETQ.

This clonotype was picked up one time. This rearrangement joins TRBV12-3 or TRBV12-4 to TRBJ1-2; 7 nucleotides line up with TRBD1. The CDR3 extends over 12 amino acids. The V gene end was trimmed by 6 bases and the J gene end by 12 bases; junction bases not matched to a gene: 10. CDR3 sequence: CASSLPGQKHTF. The CDR3 nucleotides are TGTGCCAGCAGCCTCCCGGGACAGAAACACACCTTC.

V and J are TRBV5-1 and TRBJ2-2, with D perhaps matching TRBD2 (6 bases). V was trimmed by 6 bases and J by 1 base, leaving 13 bases between them. CDR3 length: 15 residues. Germline V gene data show CDR1 as SGHRS and CDR2 as YFSETQ. CDR3 coding DNA: TGCGCCAGCAACCCCTCGGGGGTGAACACCGGGGAGCTGTTTTTT. Protein: CASNPSGVNTGELFF.